The 27 T cell receptor beta chains given below trace back to one sample, sequenced in a study of blood T cell repertoires in COVID-19. Assay used: immunoSEQ multiplex PCR; TCRdb lists only in-frame clones, some missing. The data hold just under 90,000 clones, with approximately 90% observed a single time. The sample consisted of peripheral blood. These receptors all stem from a man aged 55 to 70 with acute or convalescent COVID-19.

The rearrangement links TRBV5-1 to TRBJ2-5, with 8 bases matching TRBD1. The V segment lost 4 bases and the J segment 3 bases; nucleotides outside the gene matches: 8. The germline V gene has CDR1 SGHRS and CDR2 YFSETQ. The CDR3 length is 15 residues. The CDR3 region is CASSIRTGTEETQYF. The CDR3 DNA reads as TGCGCCAGCAGCATACGGACAGGGACAGAAGAGACCCAGTACTTC.

The chain combines TRBV19 with TRBJ2-7; 10 bases map to TRBD1. This CDR3 spans 15 amino acids. V lost 3 bases to trimming and J lost 0 bases; unmatched junction nucleotides: 2. In germline, CDR1 is LNHDA, CDR2 SQIVND (reference sequence). The CDR3 sequence: CASSIGTGASYEQYF. The DNA of the CDR3 is TGTGCCAGTAGTATTGGGACAGGGGCCTCCTACGAGCAGTACTTC.

V usage is TRBV30 and J usage is TRBJ2-5; weak D call: TRBD2 (6 bases). V dropped 3 bases and J dropped 3 bases, with 17 bases sitting between them. In germline, CDR1 is GTSNPN, CDR2 SVGIG (reference sequence). The CDR3 is 15 amino acids. The CDR3 DNA is TGTGCCTGGAGGCTCCGGGGGAGGTTGGAAGAGACCCAGTACTTC. It is translated as CAWRLRGRLEETQYF. The variable domain in full, completed from reference TRBV30 and TRBJ2-5, reads SQTIHQWPATLVQPVGSPLSLECTVEGTSNPNLYWYRQAAGRGLQLLFYSVGIGQISSEVPQNLSASRPQDRQFILSSKKLLLSDSGFYLCAWRLRGRLEETQYFGPGTRLLVL.

V gene TRBV27 combines with J gene TRBJ2-7; perhaps TRBD1 as D (6 bases). Between the trimmed V and J ends, which lost 11 bases and 11 bases, there was a span of 16 bases. In germline, CDR1 is MNHEY, CDR2 SMNVEV (reference sequence). The CDR3 spans 10 residues. The CDR3 here is CAPAVPGEYF. In DNA form, the CDR3 reads TGTGCCCCCGCGGTTCCAGGGGAGTACTTC.

The chain carries TRBV9 and TRBJ1-3, with D perhaps matching TRBD1 (5 bases). Trimming cost V 0 bases and J 4 bases, with 17 bases left between them. This CDR3 has 17 amino acids. CDR1 is SGDLS and CDR2 is YYNGEE in the germline V gene. This CDR3 is CASSVAPGFLGGNTIYF. The CDR3 region has the DNA TGTGCCAGCAGCGTAGCTCCAGGGTTCTTAGGGGGAAACACCATATATTTT.

The genes are TRBV4-1 and TRBJ1-3; D call uncertain. Per the germline V gene, CDR1 is MGHRA and CDR2 is YSYEKL. This CDR3 has 16 amino acids. Trimming removed 5 bases at V and 2 bases at J, with 16 bases between. In DNA, the CDR3 is TGCGCCAGCAGCACACAGACCCGTTCTGCTGGAAACACCATATATTTT. Its translation: CASSTQTRSAGNTIYF.

V gene TRBV7-9 combines with J gene TRBJ1-1; tentatively, D is TRBD1 (6 bases). CDR1 is SEHNR, CDR2 FQNEAQ, per germline (reference sequence). With 5 bases removed from V and 5 bases from J, the gap between germline ends came to 15 bases. The CDR3 sequence is 14 residues long. The CDR3 region is CASSHSAGATEAFF. In DNA, the CDR3 is TGTGCCAGCAGCCACTCAGCAGGGGCTACTGAAGCTTTCTTT.

The chain combines TRBV4-3 with TRBJ2-1; D possibly corresponds to TRBD1 (6 bases). With 6 bases removed from V and 0 bases from J, the gap between germline ends came to 15 bases. The V gene's germline CDR1 is LGHNA and CDR2 YSLEER. This CDR3 has 16 residues. CDR3 region: CASSRNTGNSYNEQFF. Here the CDR3 DNA reads TGCGCCAGCAGTCGAAATACAGGGAACTCCTACAATGAGCAGTTCTTC.

This rearrangement joins TRBV7-8 to TRBJ1-2; 9 positions match TRBD1. Germline V gene data show CDR1 as SGHVS and CDR2 as FQNEAQ. The CDR3 runs 17 residues. J gave up 5 bases and V 0 bases, and 10 bases lay outside the gene matches. The CDR3: CASSLADRGSLLYGYTF. The CDR3 region has the DNA TGTGCCAGCAGCTTAGCAGACAGGGGGTCCCTTTTGTATGGCTACACCTTC.

In its sample, this clone was seen once. J is TRBJ2-7 and V is TRBV12-3 or TRBV12-4, with 8 nucleotides matching TRBD2. There are 13 residues in the CDR3. The J segment lost 6 bases and the V segment lost 1 base, leaving 2 bases of the junction unmatched. The CDR3 DNA sequence: TGTGCCAGCAGTTTAGTGCTAGCGGGCGAGCAGTACTTC. Translating gives CASSLVLAGEQYF.

To note about this clone: Other DNA variants within this sample encode the same CDR3. The V gene is TRBV9, the J gene TRBJ2-7; 7 bases align to TRBD1. The V segment lost 4 bases and the J segment 3 bases; nucleotides outside the gene matches: 7. Germline V gene sequence: CDR1 SGDLS, CDR2 YYNGEE. This CDR3 region has 14 residues. The CDR3 nucleotides read TGTGCCAGCAGCCGGACAGGTGGGATCTACGAGCAGTACTTC. Its translation: CASSRTGGIYEQYF.

V and J are TRBV24-1 and TRBJ2-1; 8 nucleotides line up with TRBD2. Trimming took 4 bases from V and 4 from J; bases not matched to a gene: 8. Germline-derived CDR1 and CDR2 are KGHDR and SFDVKD. The CDR3 runs 16 residues. DNA of the CDR3: TGTGCCACCAGTGACCCCGCCACTAGCGGATACAATGAGCAGTTCTTC. This sequence encodes CATSDPATSGYNEQFF.

A single count supports this clone. CDR3 nucleotide sequence: TGTGCCAGCAGCCGGACAGCGACCAACACTGAAGCTTTCTTT. Its protein product is CASSRTATNTEAFF. This chain links TRBV5-4 with TRBJ1-1; maybe TRBD1 (6 bases). From germline, CDR1 is SGHNT and CDR2 YYREEE (reference sequence). The CDR3 extends over 14 amino acids. Trimming removed 4 bases from V and 2 bases from J, with 12 bases in between.

This chain links TRBV9 with TRBJ2-2, with D possibly matching TRBD1 (5 bases). Germline values: CDR1 SGDLS, CDR2 YYNGEE. The CDR3 spans 15 residues. V lost 4 bases and J lost 4, with 14 bases in between. Here the CDR3 DNA reads TGTGCCAGCAGCTCAGGGTTAGTTAGCACCGGGGAGCTGTTTTTT. Translation gives CASSSGLVSTGELFF. Using reference TRBV9 and TRBJ2-2 for the parts outside the CDR3, the full variable domain is DSGVTQTPKHLITATGQRVTLRCSPRSGDLSVYWYQQSLDQGLQFLIQYYNGEERAKGNILERFSAQQFPDLHSELNLSSLELGDSALYFCASSSGLVSTGELFFGEGSRLTVL.

The gene calls are TRBV6-2 or TRBV6-3 and TRBJ2-7; 9 bases match TRBD2. The V segment lost 1 base and the J segment 6 bases; nucleotides outside the gene matches: 7. This CDR3 is built from 15 residues. The germline CDR1 and CDR2 sequences are MNHEY and SVGEGT. The CDR3 DNA reads as TGTGCCAGCAGTTACTTGGCGGGAGGGCCGGCCGAGCAGTACTTC. Translated: CASSYLAGGPAEQYF.

V usage is TRBV28 and J usage is TRBJ1-6, with a weak D call TRBD1 (6 bases). CDR1 is MDHEN and CDR2 is SYDVKM in the germline V gene. This CDR3 is 17 amino acids long. V was trimmed by 7 bases and J by 6 bases, leaving 22 bases between them. The CDR3 sequence is CASNSVLQQGSNSPLHF. The CDR3 bases are TGTGCCAGCAATTCGGTCCTTCAACAGGGAAGTAATTCACCCCTCCACTTT.

J is TRBJ2-7 and V is TRBV6-2 or TRBV6-3; maybe TRBD2 (6 bases). Germline CDR1 reads MNHEY; CDR2 reads SVGEGT. Trimming shortened V by 4 bases and J by 4 bases, and 26 bases separated the two germline ends. The CDR3 length is 18 residues. The chain's CDR3 is CASSSDGRTNPFRYEQYF. The CDR3 nucleotides are TGTGCCAGCAGTTCCGACGGAAGGACTAACCCCTTTAGGTACGAGCAGTACTTC.

This chain joins TRBV6-6 and TRBJ2-7; 9 bases map to TRBD2. This CDR3 is 13 amino acids long. Trimming took 6 bases from V and 6 from J; bases not matched to a gene: 6. CDR1 is MNHNY, CDR2 SVGAGI, per germline (reference sequence). The chain's CDR3 is CASRVLTSGEQYF. The CDR3 region has the DNA TGTGCCAGCAGGGTCCTGACTAGCGGCGAGCAGTACTTC.

This chain uses TRBV4-3 with TRBJ2-7; 9 positions match TRBD1. This CDR3 is built from 15 residues. Trimming took 3 bases from V and 6 from J; bases not matched to a gene: 9. CDR1 is LGHNA and CDR2 is YSLEER in the germline V gene. CDR3 sequence: CASSQGLGQGGEQYF. The CDR3 nucleotides read TGCGCCAGCAGCCAGGGATTGGGACAGGGAGGCGAGCAGTACTTC.

The chain has TRBV29-1 and TRBJ1-2; TRBD1 aligns across 10 bases. This CDR3 contains 14 residues. CDR1 and CDR2 (germline): SQVTM, ANQGSEA. With V trimmed by 6 bases and J by 7 bases, 11 bases remained unmatched. Here the CDR3 DNA reads TGCAGCGTCGAAACCGGGACAGGGGTCGGTGGCTACACCTTC. Translated: CSVETGTGVGGYTF.

This rearrangement joins TRBV29-1 to TRBJ1-1; D remains unclear. The germline V gene has CDR1 SQVTM and CDR2 ANQGSEA. The CDR3 totals 12 residues. V was shortened by 4 bases and J by 2 bases, with 8 bases between the two germline ends. DNA for the CDR3: TGCAGCGTTGTTACACCTAACACTGAAGCTTTCTTT. Its translation: CSVVTPNTEAFF. Combining the CDR3 with reference TRBV29-1 and TRBJ1-1 gives the whole variable domain SAVISQKPSRDICQRGTSLTIQCQVDSQVTMMFWYRQQPGQSLTLIATANQGSEATYESGFVIDKFPISRPNLTFSTLTVSNMSPEDSSIYLCSVVTPNTEAFFGQGTRLTVV.

The chain recombines TRBV7-3 with TRBJ2-2, with D unclear. From germline, CDR1 is SGHTA and CDR2 FQGTGA. The ends were cut back, 1 base at V and 5 bases at J, with 5 bases in the middle. The CDR3 sequence is 13 residues long. The CDR3 region has the DNA TGTGCCAGCAGCTTAAATCCAACCGGGGAGCTGTTTTTT. Protein product: CASSLNPTGELFF.

V gene TRBV18 combines with J gene TRBJ1-2; 10 positions agree with TRBD1. J gave up 5 bases and V 3 bases, and 15 bases lay outside the gene matches. Germline V gives CDR1 KGHSH, CDR2 LQKENI. The CDR3 loop spans 18 amino acids. CDR3 nucleotide sequence: TGTGCCAGCTCACCGGGCCGCGAGACAGGGGGCGCGGGTTATGGCTACACCTTC. It is translated as CASSPGRETGGAGYGYTF.

The rearrangement joins TRBV6-2 or TRBV6-3 to TRBJ2-7, with D hard to call. With 3 bases removed from V and 3 bases from J, the gap between germline ends came to 9 bases. In germline, CDR1 is MNHEY, CDR2 SVGEGT. The CDR3 spans 13 residues. CDR3 amino acids: CASSYSLGYEQYF. DNA for the CDR3: TGTGCCAGCAGTTATAGTCTAGGCTACGAGCAGTACTTC.

This chain joins TRBV19 and TRBJ1-5; D call uncertain. V lost 1 base and J 2 bases, leaving 6 bases between the germline ends. The CDR3 loop spans 14 amino acids. CDR1 is LNHDA, CDR2 SQIVND, per germline (reference sequence). The chain's CDR3 is CASSIVEGNQPQHF. For the CDR3, the DNA is TGTGCCAGTAGTATAGTGGAGGGCAATCAGCCCCAGCATTTT.

The chain uses TRBV18 and TRBJ1-1, with a tentative D call TRBD1 (6 bases). This CDR3 has 18 amino acids. V dropped 1 base and J dropped 4 bases, with 22 bases sitting between them. CDR1 is KGHSH and CDR2 is LQKENI in the germline V gene. CDR3 loop: CASSPLPGGAGSRTEAFF. The CDR3 DNA follows: TGTGCCAGCTCACCACTTCCCGGGGGGGCGGGCAGTCGCACTGAAGCTTTCTTT.

As regards this clone: Other DNA sequences in this specimen translate into the identical CDR3. The chain uses TRBV12-3 or TRBV12-4 and TRBJ1-4; the D is unclear. The CDR3 sequence is 13 residues long. The V end was cut by 3 bases, the J end by 5 bases, with 7 bases between. The CDR3 reads CASSFGGNEKLFF. CDR3 nucleotides: TGTGCCAGCAGTTTCGGCGGGAATGAAAAACTGTTTTTT.